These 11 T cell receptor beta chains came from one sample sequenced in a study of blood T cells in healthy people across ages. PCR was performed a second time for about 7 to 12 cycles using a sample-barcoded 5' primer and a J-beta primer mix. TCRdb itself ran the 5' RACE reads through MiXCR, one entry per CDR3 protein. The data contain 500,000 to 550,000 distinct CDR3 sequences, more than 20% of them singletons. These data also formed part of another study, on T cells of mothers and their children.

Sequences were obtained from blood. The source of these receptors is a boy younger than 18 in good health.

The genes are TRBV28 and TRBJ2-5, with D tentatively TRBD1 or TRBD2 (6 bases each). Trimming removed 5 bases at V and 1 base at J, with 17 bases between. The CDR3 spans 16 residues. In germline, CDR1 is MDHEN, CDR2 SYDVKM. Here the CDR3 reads CASSILGGGPQETQYF. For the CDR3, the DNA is TGTGCCAGCAGTATCCTCGGAGGGGGGCCCCAAGAGACCCAGTACTTC.

Here the CDR3 reads CASRDRNTDTQYF. CDR3 DNA sequence: TGTGCCAGCAGGGACAGAAACACAGATACGCAGTATTTT. This rearrangement joins TRBV19 to TRBJ2-3; 7 bases are shared with TRBD1. With V trimmed by 9 bases and J by 2 bases, 5 bases remained unmatched. From germline, CDR1 is LNHDA and CDR2 SQIVND (reference sequence). This CDR3 comprises 13 residues.

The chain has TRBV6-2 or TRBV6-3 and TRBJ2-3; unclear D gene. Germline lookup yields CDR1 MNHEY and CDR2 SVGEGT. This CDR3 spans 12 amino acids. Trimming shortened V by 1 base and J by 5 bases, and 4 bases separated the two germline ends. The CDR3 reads CASSYLGDTQYF. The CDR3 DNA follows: TGTGCCAGCAGTTACTTAGGAGATACGCAGTATTTT.

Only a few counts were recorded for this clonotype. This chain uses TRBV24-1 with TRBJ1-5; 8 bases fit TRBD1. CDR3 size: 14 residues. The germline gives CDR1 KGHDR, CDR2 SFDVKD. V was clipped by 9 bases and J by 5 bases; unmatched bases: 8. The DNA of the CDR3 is TGTGCCACCGCAGGTCGACAGGGGCATCAGCCCCAGCATTTT. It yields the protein CATAGRQGHQPQHF.

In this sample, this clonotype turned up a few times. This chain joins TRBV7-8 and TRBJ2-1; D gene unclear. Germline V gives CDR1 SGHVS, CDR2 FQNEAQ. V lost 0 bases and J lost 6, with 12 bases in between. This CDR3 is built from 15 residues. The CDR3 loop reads CASSLAQPLSNEQFF. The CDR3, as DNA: TGTGCCAGCAGCTTAGCACAGCCCCTCAGCAATGAGCAGTTCTTC.

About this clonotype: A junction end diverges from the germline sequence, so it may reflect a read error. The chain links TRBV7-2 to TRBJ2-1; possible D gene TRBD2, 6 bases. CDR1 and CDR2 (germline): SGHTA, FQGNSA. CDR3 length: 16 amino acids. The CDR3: CASSGRGRGLGNEQFF. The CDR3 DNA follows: TGTGCCAGCAGCGGGCGTGGGCGGGGACTTGGGAATGAACAGTTCTTC. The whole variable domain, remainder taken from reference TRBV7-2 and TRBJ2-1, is GAGVSQSPSNKVTEKGKDVELRCDPISGHTALYWYRQSLGQGLEFLIYFQGNSAPDKSGLPSDRFSAERTGGSVSTLTIQRTQQEDSAVYLCASSGRGRGLGNEQFFGPGTRLTVL.

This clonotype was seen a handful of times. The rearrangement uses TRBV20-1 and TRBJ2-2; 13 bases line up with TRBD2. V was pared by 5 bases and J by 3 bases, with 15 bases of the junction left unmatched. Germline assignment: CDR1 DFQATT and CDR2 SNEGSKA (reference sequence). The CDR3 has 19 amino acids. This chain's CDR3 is CSAPTGRTSGREYTGELFF. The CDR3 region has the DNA TGCAGTGCTCCTACCGGGAGGACTAGCGGGAGAGAATACACCGGGGAGCTGTTTTTT.

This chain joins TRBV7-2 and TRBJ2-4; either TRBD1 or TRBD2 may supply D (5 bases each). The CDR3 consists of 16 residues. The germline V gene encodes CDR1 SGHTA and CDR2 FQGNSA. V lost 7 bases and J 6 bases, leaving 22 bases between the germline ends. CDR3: CASTINQRGTVNIQYF. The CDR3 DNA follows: TGTGCCAGCACAATAAATCAGAGGGGAACGGTAAACATTCAGTACTTC.

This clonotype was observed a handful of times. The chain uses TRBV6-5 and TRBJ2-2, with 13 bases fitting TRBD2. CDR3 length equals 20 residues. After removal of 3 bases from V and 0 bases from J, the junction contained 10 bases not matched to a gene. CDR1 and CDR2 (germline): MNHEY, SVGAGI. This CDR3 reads CASSYPVSGTSGANTGELFF. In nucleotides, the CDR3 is TGTGCCAGCAGTTATCCTGTATCCGGGACTAGCGGGGCGAACACCGGGGAGCTGTTTTTT.

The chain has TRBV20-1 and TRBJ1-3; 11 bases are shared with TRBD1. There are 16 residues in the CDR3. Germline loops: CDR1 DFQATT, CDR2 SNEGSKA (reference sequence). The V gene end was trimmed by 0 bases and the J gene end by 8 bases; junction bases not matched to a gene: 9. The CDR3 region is CSARDQGQGVIHTIYF. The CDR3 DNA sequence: TGCAGTGCTAGAGACCAGGGACAGGGGGTCATACACACCATATATTTT.

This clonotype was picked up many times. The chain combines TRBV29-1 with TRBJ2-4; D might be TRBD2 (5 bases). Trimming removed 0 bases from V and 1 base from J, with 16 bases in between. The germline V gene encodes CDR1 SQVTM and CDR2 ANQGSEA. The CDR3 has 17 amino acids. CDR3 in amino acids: CSVEDWPNGMAKNIQYF. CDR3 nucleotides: TGCAGCGTTGAAGATTGGCCCAACGGGATGGCCAAAAACATTCAGTACTTC.